The entry that follows covers one T cell receptor (beta chain) sequence. This entry comes from a study of blood T cell repertoires in COVID-19. Trimming shortened V by 0 bases and J by 1 base, and 10 bases separated the two germline ends. The CDR3 contains 16 residues. The germline CDR1 and CDR2 sequences are KGHSH and LQKENI. Data came from immunoSEQ multiplex PCR; TCRdb stores just in-frame clones and leaves some out. The sample yields 150,000 to 200,000 clones, roughly 90% seen once. The clonotype originates from a man in his 60s with active or convalescent COVID-19. V and J are TRBV18 and TRBJ2-1, with D possibly being TRBD2 (6 bases). The sample comprised peripheral blood. In DNA, the CDR3 is TGTGCCAGCTCACCACCCGCGACTAGGTCCTACAATGAGCAGTTCTTC. This encodes CASSPPATRSYNEQFF.